Described below is a single T cell receptor beta chain sequence and its context. What it binds is not known. Several immunoSEQ plates received, in even portions, the genomic DNA of each subset. Using immunoSEQ multiplex PCR, the repertoire was profiled, and TCRdb retains in-frame clones only, with some absent. The sample records millions of clones, about 95% being singletons. This CDR3 is built from 15 residues. Trimming pared 0 bases from V and 8 bases from J, leaving 11 bases between. Germline V gives CDR1 MNHEY, CDR2 SMNVEV (reference sequence). This entry comes from a study of shared clonotypes between healthy human individuals. Turning to the study itself: CD4 naive and memory got three plates each, CD8 naive two, CD8 memory one. Study-wide results and caveats: Approximately 5% of naive CD4 clonotypes were shared across several donors.

This clonotype was sampled from a man younger than 35 in good health. The chain uses TRBV27 and TRBJ1-6; no firm D call. Sequenced material: naive CD4+ T cells sorted from blood. Subset here: CD45RA+ positively selected. The CDR3 protein is CASSLSGFMDSPLHF. CDR3 in DNA: TGTGCCAGCAGTTTATCGGGATTTATGGATTCACCCCTCCACTTT.